A single sample is the source of the 26 T cell receptor beta chains below, sequenced in a study of T cell changes during pregnancy in multiple sclerosis. TCRdb's copy holds only in-frame clones and misses some; the assay was immunoSEQ multiplex PCR. Of roughly 87,000 clones detected, roughly nine tenths appear once; the ten largest clones hold 3.5%. The sequenced sample was PBMCs, obtained in the first trimester of pregnancy. These receptor sequences come from a female donor in good health, serving as a control in a pregnancy study. Some clones in this sample may be carry-over from other donors' samples.

The chain combines TRBV28 with TRBJ1-2, with D tentatively TRBD1 (5 bases). Looked up from germline, CDR1 is MDHEN and CDR2 is SYDVKM. V lost 10 bases, J lost 4 bases, and 19 bases lay in between. The CDR3 is made up of 14 amino acids. CDR3 bases: TGTGCCACGGGGAGAGGCTTGGGGGGCTATGGCTACACCTTC. This sequence encodes CATGRGLGGYGYTF.

This rearrangement joins TRBV28 to TRBJ1-5, with 8 bases aligning to TRBD1. The germline gives CDR1 MDHEN, CDR2 SYDVKM. J was trimmed by 5 bases and V by 10 bases; bases with no gene match: 13. The CDR3 is 15 residues long. CDR3 sequence (DNA): TGTGCCACCCTAGAGGACAGGGCGGGCGATCAGCCCCAGCATTTT. It is translated as CATLEDRAGDQPQHF.

This chain joins TRBV5-1 and TRBJ2-3, with TRBD2 identical over 12 bases. Germline CDR1 is SGHRS and CDR2 is YFSETQ. The CDR3 runs 17 residues. The trim removed 0 bases at V and 4 bases at J, leaving 6 bases unmatched. The CDR3: CASSLDLLAGGPDTQYF. CDR3 coding DNA: TGCGCCAGCAGCTTGGACCTACTAGCGGGGGGACCAGATACGCAGTATTTT.

The V call is TRBV5-4, the J call TRBJ2-2; tentatively, D is TRBD2 (7 bases). The CDR3 is 16 amino acids. Germline lookup yields CDR1 SGHNT and CDR2 YYREEE (reference sequence). With 2 bases removed from V and 4 bases from J, the gap between germline ends came to 15 bases. In DNA form, the CDR3 reads TGTGCCAGCAGCTTAGATATCGGGGGGCGCACCGGGGAGCTGTTTTTT. Protein: CASSLDIGGRTGELFF. The full variable domain, in which reference TRBV5-4 and TRBJ2-2 provide the parts outside the CDR3, is ETGVTQSPTHLIKTRGQQVTLRCSSQSGHNTVSWYQQALGQGPQFIFQYYREEENGRGNFPPRFSGLQFPNYSSELNVNALELDDSALYLCASSLDIGGRTGELFFGEGSRLTVL.

The V and J genes are TRBV6-6 and TRBJ2-3; 10 nucleotides match TRBD2. CDR3 length: 15 residues. CDR1 and CDR2 (germline): MNHNY, SVGAGI (reference sequence). V trimming: 7 bases; J trimming: 2 bases; junction bases outside the gene matches: 6. CDR3 in DNA: TGTGCCAGCATCCTACTAGCGGGGTACACAGATACGCAGTATTTT. This gives the protein CASILLAGYTDTQYF.

The chain recombines TRBV11-2 with TRBJ1-1; D uncertain. Trimming removed 1 base from V and 5 bases from J, with 14 bases in between. CDR3 length equals 15 residues. Germline-derived CDR1 and CDR2 are SGHAT and FQNNGV. This chain's CDR3 is CASSLVSGSQTEAFF. CDR3 DNA: TGTGCCAGCAGCTTAGTTTCAGGATCCCAGACTGAAGCTTTCTTT.

V usage is TRBV7-3 and J usage is TRBJ1-2; possibly TRBD1 for D (6 bases). This CDR3 region has 13 residues. Trimming took 3 bases from V and 4 from J, leaving 9 bases between them. Germline V gene lookup returns CDR1 SGHTA and CDR2 FQGTGA. In nucleotides, the CDR3 is TGTGCCAGCAGCTTTGGGGGGGCCTATGGCTACACCTTC. This translates into CASSFGGAYGYTF. The full variable domain, rest sourced from reference TRBV7-3 and TRBJ1-2, is GAGVSQTPSNKVTEKGKYVELRCDPISGHTALYWYRQSLGQGPEFLIYFQGTGAADDSGLPNDRFFAVRPEGSVSTLKIQRTERGDSAVYLCASSFGGAYGYTFGSGTRLTVV.

This chain joins TRBV28 and TRBJ1-5, with 9 bases identical to TRBD1. V lost 2 bases, J lost 0 bases, and 8 bases stayed unmatched. This CDR3 has 18 amino acids. Germline CDR1 reads MDHEN; CDR2 reads SYDVKM. The CDR3 nucleotides are TGTGCCAGCAGTTTAGAGGGACAGGGAAGGTATAGCAATCAGCCCCAGCATTTT. It encodes CASSLEGQGRYSNQPQHF.

This chain uses TRBV5-4 with TRBJ2-3; 11 bases agree with TRBD2. The ends lost 5 bases at V and 4 bases at J; junction bases unmatched: 9. CDR1 is SGHNT and CDR2 is YYREEE in the germline V gene (reference sequence). The CDR3 runs to 16 residues. The DNA of the CDR3 is TGTGCCAGCAGACTTAGCGGGGGGGCCGGGTCAGATACGCAGTATTTT. Protein product: CASRLSGGAGSDTQYF.

This clone showed up just once. This rearrangement joins TRBV28 to TRBJ1-4; D not resolved. The CDR3 runs to 14 residues. CDR1 MDHEN and CDR2 SYDVKM come from the germline V gene. V gave up 6 bases and J gave up 5 bases, with 13 bases separating them. The CDR3 protein is CASSLLTANEKLFF. Written as DNA, the CDR3 is TGTGCCAGCAGCCTCCTTACAGCAAATGAAAAACTGTTTTTT.

The chain combines TRBV28 with TRBJ1-6; TRBD1 aligns across 7 bases. The CDR3 runs to 14 residues. Per germline, CDR1 MDHEN and CDR2 SYDVKM. V was clipped by 6 bases and J by 6 bases; unmatched bases: 5. The CDR3 nucleotides read TGTGCCAGCAGACCGGGACAGACTAATTCACCCCTCCACTTT. It encodes CASRPGQTNSPLHF.

This chain joins TRBV2 and TRBJ2-3, with 11 bases fitting TRBD1. The CDR3 spans 15 residues. The V gene end was trimmed by 6 bases and the J gene end by 4 bases; junction bases not matched to a gene: 6. Germline CDR1 is SNHLY and CDR2 is FYNNEI. The DNA for the CDR3 is TGTGCCAGCAGCGCGGACAGGGGGCTCGCAGATACGCAGTATTTT. Protein: CASSADRGLADTQYF.

The chain couples TRBV27 to TRBJ1-2, with a weak D call TRBD1 (5 bases). The V gene's germline CDR1 is MNHEY and CDR2 SMNVEV (reference sequence). V was pared by 5 bases and J by 8 bases, with 15 bases between. This CDR3 has 13 residues. The CDR3 here is CASSPRDSRGYTF. The CDR3 coding sequence is TGTGCCAGCAGTCCTCGGGACTCCCGGGGCTACACCTTC.

V gene TRBV4-3 combines with J gene TRBJ1-2; a weak D match, TRBD1 (6 bases). The CDR3 runs 17 residues. From germline, CDR1 is LGHNA and CDR2 YSLEER. Trimming took 1 base from V and 8 from J, leaving 23 bases between them. CDR3 region: CASSQATDSLLGRGYTF. The CDR3 DNA reads as TGCGCCAGCAGCCAAGCAACGGACAGCCTACTTGGTCGGGGCTACACCTTC.

This chain connects TRBV19 to TRBJ2-3, with D possibly matching TRBD2 (6 bases). CDR3 length: 17 amino acids. With 3 bases removed from V and 6 bases from J, the gap between germline ends came to 22 bases. Germline assignment: CDR1 LNHDA and CDR2 SQIVND (reference sequence). CDR3 DNA: TGTGCCAGTAGTATGTTCCGTGGCGGGACCCCCGAGGATACGCAGTATTTT. Translating it yields CASSMFRGGTPEDTQYF.

The chain employs TRBV30 and TRBJ1-2; 10 nucleotides match TRBD1. Germline-derived CDR1 and CDR2 are GTSNPN and SVGIG (reference sequence). This CDR3 has 16 amino acids. The J segment lost 6 bases and the V segment lost 0 bases, leaving 10 bases of the junction unmatched. The CDR3 reads CAWSVLETGGLDGYTF. CDR3 in DNA: TGTGCCTGGAGTGTACTCGAGACAGGGGGCCTTGATGGCTACACCTTC.

The CDR3 is CASSPVASEETQYF. CDR3 sequence (DNA): TGTGCCAGCAGCCCGGTGGCTAGCGAAGAGACCCAGTACTTC. The chain combines TRBV7-9 with TRBJ2-5, with D perhaps matching TRBD2 (6 bases). The germline V gene encodes CDR1 SEHNR and CDR2 FQNEAQ (reference sequence). This CDR3 comprises 14 residues. Trimming pared 5 bases from V and 3 bases from J, leaving 13 bases between.

J is TRBJ1-1 and V is TRBV6-1; D is possibly TRBD1 (5 bases). Trimming removed 6 bases from V and 3 bases from J, with 17 bases in between. CDR1 and CDR2 (germline): MNHNS, SASEGT. This CDR3 has 15 amino acids. CDR3 sequence: CASRLTSGGYTEAFF. For the CDR3, the DNA is TGTGCCAGCAGGCTGACATCCGGGGGGTACACTGAAGCTTTCTTT.

V gene TRBV5-1 combines with J gene TRBJ1-5; the D is unclear. Between the trimmed V and J ends, which lost 4 bases and 0 bases, there was a span of 11 bases. CDR3 length: 15 residues. Germline V CDR1 and CDR2: SGHRS, YFSETQ. The CDR3 nucleotides read TGCGCCAGCAGCCCCGACGGGATTAGCAATCAGCCCCAGCATTTT. This encodes CASSPDGISNQPQHF.

The chain combines TRBV7-9 with TRBJ1-1; D remains unclear. This CDR3 comprises 14 residues. Germline V gene sequence: CDR1 SEHNR, CDR2 FQNEAQ (reference sequence). V lost 6 bases, J lost 0 bases, and 11 bases lay in between. The CDR3 nucleotides are TGTGCCAGCAGTCGAGACTCGGTGAACACTGAAGCTTTCTTT. It encodes CASSRDSVNTEAFF.

This rearrangement joins TRBV5-6 to TRBJ2-5; 8 bases agree with TRBD1. Trimming took 3 bases from V and 4 from J; bases not matched to a gene: 8. The germline CDR1 and CDR2 sequences are SGHDT and YYEEEE. This CDR3 is built from 15 residues. CDR3 sequence reads: CASSSWTGRGETQYF. Written as DNA, the CDR3 is TGTGCCAGCAGCTCCTGGACAGGGAGAGGAGAGACCCAGTACTTC.

This clone was recorded once. The gene calls are TRBV7-9 and TRBJ2-7; the match to TRBD1 covers 10 bases. V shed 4 bases and J 5 bases; nucleotides not matched to a gene: 14. The CDR3 extends over 17 amino acids. Germline loops: CDR1 SEHNR, CDR2 FQNEAQ (reference sequence). Written as DNA, the CDR3 is TGTGCCAGCAGCTCCGGGGGTGGGGACAGGGGTCGTCACGAGCAGTACTTC. Amino acid sequence: CASSSGGGDRGRHEQYF.

The chain uses TRBV30 and TRBJ1-1; D perhaps matches TRBD1 (6 bases). Trimming shortened V by 5 bases and J by 1 base, and 14 bases separated the two germline ends. CDR3 size: 14 residues. Germline assignment: CDR1 GTSNPN and CDR2 SVGIG (reference sequence). The CDR3 sequence: CAWETGISNTEAFF. The CDR3 DNA reads as TGTGCCTGGGAAACAGGGATCTCGAACACTGAAGCTTTCTTT.

This rearrangement joins TRBV15 to TRBJ1-1; no reliable D call. The CDR3 is 14 residues long. Germline CDR1 is LNHNV and CDR2 is YYDKDF (reference sequence). The germline V and J ends were trimmed by 0 bases and 0 bases, with 5 bases remaining between them. CDR3: CATSREGMNTEAFF. As DNA, the CDR3 is TGTGCCACCAGCAGAGAGGGCATGAACACTGAAGCTTTCTTT.

This chain's CDR3 is CASSLATSGGSHEQFF. CDR3 bases: TGTGCCAGCAGCTTAGCAACTAGCGGGGGGTCCCATGAGCAGTTCTTC. This chain links TRBV7-6 with TRBJ2-1, with 12 bases lining up with TRBD2. Trimming took 0 bases from V and 8 from J; bases not matched to a gene: 5. This CDR3 spans 16 amino acids. Germline CDR1 SGHVS, CDR2 FNYEAQ.

The rearrangement joins TRBV28 to TRBJ1-2; no clear D. CDR3 size: 14 residues. The germline V gene encodes CDR1 MDHEN and CDR2 SYDVKM. The germline V and J ends were trimmed by 6 bases and 6 bases, with 17 bases remaining between them. CDR3 residues: CASSLLAGSHGYTF. In DNA form, the CDR3 reads TGTGCCAGCAGCCTGCTTGCCGGGAGCCATGGCTACACCTTC.